This T cell receptor beta chain was recorded in a study of PD-1 blockade in classical Hodgkin lymphoma. Study in general: Patients had nivolumab dosed at 3 mg/kg, delivered intravenously every 2 weeks.

Method: immunoSEQ multiplex PCR; TCRdb's copy keeps in-frame clones and lacks some. Of tens of thousands of clones detected, 66% appear once; the ten largest clones hold 2.5% to 3.5%. Whole-study findings and limits: Any patient who commenced nivolumab under 1 year after ASCT was excluded. Differences between repertoires have undefined causes, possibly disease activity or prior therapy.

Trimming removed 4 bases at V and 2 bases at J, with 13 bases between. The CDR3 loop spans 14 amino acids. From germline, CDR1 is SGHRS and CDR2 YFSETQ. This clone was seen a handful of times. Its target is not known. The time point: cycle 4 day 1 (C4D1), after five to seven weeks of nivolumab. Each patient's relapse followed autologous stem cell transplantation, and brentuximab vedotin exposure varied. Best overall response was complete response, partial response or progressive disease in these relapsed/refractory classical Hodgkin lymphoma patients. This specimen consisted of peripheral blood mononuclear cells (PBMCs), obtained before the fourth cycle of nivolumab. This sequence was found in a human donor with classical Hodgkin lymphoma. The chain is built from TRBV5-1 and TRBJ2-7; D possibly corresponds to TRBD2 (5 bases). For the CDR3, the DNA is TGCGCCAGCAGCAACCAAGGAGGTACCTACGAGCAGTACTTC. Amino acids: CASSNQGGTYEQYF.